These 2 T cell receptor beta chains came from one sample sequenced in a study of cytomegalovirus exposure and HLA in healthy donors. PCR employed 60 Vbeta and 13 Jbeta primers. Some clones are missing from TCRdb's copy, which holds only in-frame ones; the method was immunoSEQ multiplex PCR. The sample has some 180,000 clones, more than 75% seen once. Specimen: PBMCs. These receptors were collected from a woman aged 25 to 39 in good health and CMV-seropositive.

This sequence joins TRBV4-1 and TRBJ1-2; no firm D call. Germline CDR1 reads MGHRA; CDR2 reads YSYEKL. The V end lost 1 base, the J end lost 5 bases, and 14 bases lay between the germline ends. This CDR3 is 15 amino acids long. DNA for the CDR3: TGCGCCAGCAGCCAAGTTACCGGGAGGTTGTATGGCTACACCTTC. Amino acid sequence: CASSQVTGRLYGYTF.

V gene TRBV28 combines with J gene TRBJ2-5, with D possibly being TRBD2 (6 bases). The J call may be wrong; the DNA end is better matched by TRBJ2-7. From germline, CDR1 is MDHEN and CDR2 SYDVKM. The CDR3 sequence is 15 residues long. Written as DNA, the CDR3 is TGTGCCAGCGCTATATCATGGGGAGGCTCCTACGAGCAGTACTTC. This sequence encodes CASAISWGGSYEQYF.